This T cell receptor (beta chain) was sequenced during a study of cytomegalovirus exposure and HLA in healthy donors. Regarding the study as a whole: Later work found most CMV-associated TCR beta chains apparently HLA-restricted.

This CDR3 is 16 amino acids long. V dropped 1 base and J dropped 8; count of bases not matched to a gene: 11. Per the germline V gene, CDR1 is LNHDA and CDR2 is SQIVND (reference sequence). These donors, healthy bone marrow donors, were studied. For this clone: As yet, its antigen is unknown.

Researchers ran the PCR with 60 Vbeta and 13 Jbeta primers. The table came from immunoSEQ multiplex PCR; TCRdb's copy has only in-frame clones and leaves some out. The profile shows 200,000 to 250,000 clones, more than 70% of them singletons. This chain joins TRBV19 and TRBJ2-3, with 8 bases lining up with TRBD2. Sequencing was done on a sample of PBMCs. The receptor comes from a human donor in good health. The CDR3 DNA reads TGTGCCAGTAGTATAGCAGTTTCCAGCGGGAGTGTTACGCAGTATTTT. Amino acid sequence: CASSIAVSSGSVTQYF.